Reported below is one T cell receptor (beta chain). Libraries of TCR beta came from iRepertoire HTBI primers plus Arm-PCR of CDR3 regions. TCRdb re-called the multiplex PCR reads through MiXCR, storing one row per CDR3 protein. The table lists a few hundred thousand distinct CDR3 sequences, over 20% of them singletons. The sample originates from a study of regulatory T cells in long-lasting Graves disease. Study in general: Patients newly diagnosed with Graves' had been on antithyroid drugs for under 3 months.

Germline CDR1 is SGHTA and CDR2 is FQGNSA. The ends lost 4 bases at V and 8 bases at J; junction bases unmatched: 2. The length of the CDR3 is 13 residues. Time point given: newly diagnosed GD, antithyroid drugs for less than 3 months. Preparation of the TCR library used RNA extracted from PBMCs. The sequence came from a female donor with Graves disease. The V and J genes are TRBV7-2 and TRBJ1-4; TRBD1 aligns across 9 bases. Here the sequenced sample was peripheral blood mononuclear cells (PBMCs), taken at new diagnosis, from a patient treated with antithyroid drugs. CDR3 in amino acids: CASSWGQGEKLFF. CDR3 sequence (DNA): TGTGCCAGCAGCTGGGGACAGGGAGAAAAACTGTTTTTT.